Shown below are 4 T cell receptor beta chains from a single sample sequenced in a study of blood T cell repertoires in COVID-19 (dated by TCRdb to the early 2020s). Library preparation employed the immunoSEQ multiplex PCR assay. TCRdb limited this immuneACCESS table to in-frame rearrangements with V and J called. A share of clones is missing; checked studies link under half to unresolved V genes, and the rest is unexplained. The sample profile shows under 200,000 clones; approximately 90% of them were found once. Clones ranked in the top ten supply approximately 10% of the sample. Specimen: peripheral blood. These receptors came from a woman aged 70 to 79 with COVID-19, enrolled during active disease.

The chain has TRBV28 and TRBJ2-7, with D perhaps TRBD2 (6 bases). The CDR3 extends over 16 amino acids. CDR1 and CDR2 (germline): MDHEN, SYDVKM. The V and J ends lost 5 bases and 0 bases respectively, with 17 bases between them. The CDR3 region is CASSSGGYDTSYEQYF. The DNA of the CDR3 is TGTGCCAGCAGTAGCGGAGGGTATGACACCTCCTACGAGCAGTACTTC. The full variable domain, its missing parts supplied by reference TRBV28 and TRBJ2-7, is DVKVTQSSRYLVKRTGEKVFLECVQDMDHENMFWYRQDPGLGLRLIYFSYDVKMKEKGDIPEGYSVSREKKERFSLILESASTNQTSMYLCASSSGGYDTSYEQYFGPGTRLTVT.

The J gene is TRBJ1-2, the V gene TRBV5-1; 7 bases line up with TRBD1. The junction had 3 bases not matched to a gene; V was cut back by 0 bases and J by 1 base. Germline CDR1 reads SGHRS; CDR2 reads YFSETQ. This CDR3 region has 15 residues. The CDR3 loop is CASSLDGTVNYGYTF. In DNA, the CDR3 is TGCGCCAGCAGCTTGGACGGGACAGTTAACTATGGCTACACCTTC.

The genes are TRBV28 and TRBJ1-2; TRBD1 aligns across 8 bases. The J segment lost 4 bases and the V segment lost 4 bases, leaving 8 bases of the junction unmatched. The germline V gene has CDR1 MDHEN and CDR2 SYDVKM. This CDR3 has 15 residues. CDR3 amino acids: CASSSPEDRGYGYTF. The DNA of the CDR3 is TGTGCCAGCAGTTCCCCGGAAGACAGGGGCTATGGCTACACCTTC.

This chain uses TRBV4-1 with TRBJ2-1; possibly TRBD2 for D (7 bases). Trimming left V 1 base short and J 4 bases short, with 14 bases between. The CDR3 totals 16 residues. Germline assignment: CDR1 MGHRA and CDR2 YSYEKL. DNA for the CDR3: TGCGCCAGCAGCCAAGCTTGGGGGGGCGGGTACAATGAGCAGTTCTTC. Protein sequence: CASSQAWGGGYNEQFF.